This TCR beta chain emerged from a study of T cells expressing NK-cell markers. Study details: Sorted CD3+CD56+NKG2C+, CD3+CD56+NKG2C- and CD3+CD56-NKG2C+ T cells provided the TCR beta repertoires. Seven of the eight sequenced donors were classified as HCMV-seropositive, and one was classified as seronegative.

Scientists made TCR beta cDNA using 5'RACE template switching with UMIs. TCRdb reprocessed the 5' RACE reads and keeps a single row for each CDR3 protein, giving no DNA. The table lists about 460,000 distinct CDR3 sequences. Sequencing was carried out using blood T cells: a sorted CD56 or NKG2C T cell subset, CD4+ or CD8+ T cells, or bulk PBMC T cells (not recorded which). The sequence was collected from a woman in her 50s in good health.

CDR3 amino acids: CASSVGAGAAYEQYF. This chain uses TRBV9 with TRBJ2-7; the D call from TCRdb, TRBD1, cannot be confirmed without DNA. The CDR3 runs to 15 residues. Germline lookup yields CDR1 SGDLS and CDR2 YYNGEE.